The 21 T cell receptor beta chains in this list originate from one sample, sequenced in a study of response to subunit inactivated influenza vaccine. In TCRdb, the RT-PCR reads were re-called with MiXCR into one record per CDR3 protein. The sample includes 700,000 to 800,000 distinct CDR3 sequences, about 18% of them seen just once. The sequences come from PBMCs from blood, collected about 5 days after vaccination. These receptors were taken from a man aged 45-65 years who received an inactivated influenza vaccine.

CDR3 in DNA: TGCAGTGCTAGAGATGGGGCAGGGGGCGACCAGCCCCAGCATTTT. Its protein product is CSARDGAGGDQPQHF. The rearrangement joins TRBV20-1 to TRBJ1-5, with 8 positions matching TRBD1. Unmatched junction bases numbered 8, after V lost 0 bases and J lost 7 bases. Per the germline V gene, CDR1 is DFQATT and CDR2 is SNEGSKA (reference sequence). The CDR3 is 15 amino acids.

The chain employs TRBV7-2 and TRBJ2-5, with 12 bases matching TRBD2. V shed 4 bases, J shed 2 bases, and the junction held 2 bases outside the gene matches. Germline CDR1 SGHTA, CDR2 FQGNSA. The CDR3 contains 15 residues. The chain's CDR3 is CASSSGTSGQETQYF. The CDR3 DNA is TGTGCCAGCAGCTCCGGGACTAGCGGGCAAGAGACCCAGTACTTC.

DNA of the CDR3: TGTGCCAGCAGTGGGAACAGCAATGAGCAGTTCTTC. It translates to CASSGNSNEQFF. V usage is TRBV6-5 and J usage is TRBJ2-1; D unclear. This CDR3 spans 12 amino acids. CDR1 and CDR2 from the germline V gene are MNHEY and SVGAGI. V was clipped by 5 bases and J by 6 bases, with 8 bases between them.

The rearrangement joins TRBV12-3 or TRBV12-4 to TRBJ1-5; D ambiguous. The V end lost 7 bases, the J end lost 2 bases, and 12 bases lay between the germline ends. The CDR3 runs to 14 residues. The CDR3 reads CASTAGEGNQPQHF. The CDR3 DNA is TGTGCCAGCACCGCTGGTGAAGGCAATCAGCCCCAGCATTTT.

CDR3 DNA: TGCAGTGCCGTGGGGGACAGGCTAAGCACAGATACGCAGTATTTT. This sequence encodes CSAVGDRLSTDTQYF. The rearrangement links TRBV20-1 to TRBJ2-3; 8 nucleotides agree with TRBD1. Per the germline V gene, CDR1 is DFQATT and CDR2 is SNEGSKA (reference sequence). CDR3 length: 15 residues. J lost 0 bases, V lost 6 bases, and 8 bases had no gene match.

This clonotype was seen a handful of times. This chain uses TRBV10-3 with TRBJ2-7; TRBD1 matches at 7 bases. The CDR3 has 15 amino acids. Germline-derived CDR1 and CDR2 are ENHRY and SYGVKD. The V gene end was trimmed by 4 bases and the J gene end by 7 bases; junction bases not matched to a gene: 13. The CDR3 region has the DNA TGTGCCATCAGTGGCGGACAGGACCGGTCGGGTGAGCAGTACTTC. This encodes CAISGGQDRSGEQYF.

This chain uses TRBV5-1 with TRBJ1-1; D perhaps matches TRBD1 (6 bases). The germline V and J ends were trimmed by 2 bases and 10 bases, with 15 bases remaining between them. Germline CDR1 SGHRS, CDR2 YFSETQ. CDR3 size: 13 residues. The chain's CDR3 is CASSLQGSLSAFF. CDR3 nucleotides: TGCGCCAGCAGCTTACAGGGTTCCCTGTCAGCTTTCTTT. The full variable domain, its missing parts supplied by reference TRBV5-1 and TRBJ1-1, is KAGVTQTPRYLIKTRGQQVTLSCSPISGHRSVSWYQQTPGQGLQFLFEYFSETQRNKGNFPGRFSGRQFSNSRSEMNVSTLELGDSALYLCASSLQGSLSAFFGQGTRLTVV.

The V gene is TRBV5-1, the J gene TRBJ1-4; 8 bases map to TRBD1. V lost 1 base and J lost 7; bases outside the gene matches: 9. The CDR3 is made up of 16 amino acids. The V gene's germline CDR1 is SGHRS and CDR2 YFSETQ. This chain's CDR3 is CASSLSPGQEFEKLFF. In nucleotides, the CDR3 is TGCGCCAGCAGCTTGAGCCCGGGACAGGAGTTTGAAAAACTGTTTTTT.

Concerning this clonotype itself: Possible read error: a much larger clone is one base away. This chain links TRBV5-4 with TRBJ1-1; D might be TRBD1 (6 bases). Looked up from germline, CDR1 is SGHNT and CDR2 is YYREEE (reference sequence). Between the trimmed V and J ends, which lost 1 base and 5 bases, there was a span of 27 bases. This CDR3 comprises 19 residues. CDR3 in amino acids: CASSLPTATGKNDQTEAFF. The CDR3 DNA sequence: TGTGCCAGCAGCTTGCCCACCGCTACAGGGAAAAACGATCAGACTGAAGCTTTCTTT. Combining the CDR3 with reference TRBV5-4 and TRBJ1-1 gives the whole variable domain ETGVTQSPTHLIKTRGQQVTLRCSSQSGHNTVSWYQQALGQGPQFIFQYYREEENGRGNFPPRFSGLQFPNYSSELNVNALELDDSALYLCASSLPTATGKNDQTEAFFGQGTRLTVV.

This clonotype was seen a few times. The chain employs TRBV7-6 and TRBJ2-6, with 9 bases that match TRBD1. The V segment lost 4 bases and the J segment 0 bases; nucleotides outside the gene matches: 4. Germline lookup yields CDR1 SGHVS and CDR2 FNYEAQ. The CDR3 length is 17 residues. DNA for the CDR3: TGTGCCAGCAGCTGGGGACAGGGCCACTCTGGGGCCAACGTCCTGACTTTC. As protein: CASSWGQGHSGANVLTF.

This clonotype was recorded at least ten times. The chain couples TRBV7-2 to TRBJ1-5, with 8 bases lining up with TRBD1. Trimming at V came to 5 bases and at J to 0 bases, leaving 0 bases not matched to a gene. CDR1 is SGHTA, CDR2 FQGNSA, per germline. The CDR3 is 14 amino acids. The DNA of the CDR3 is TGTGCCAGCAGCGGACAGGGTAGCAATCAGCCCCAGCATTTT. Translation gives CASSGQGSNQPQHF.

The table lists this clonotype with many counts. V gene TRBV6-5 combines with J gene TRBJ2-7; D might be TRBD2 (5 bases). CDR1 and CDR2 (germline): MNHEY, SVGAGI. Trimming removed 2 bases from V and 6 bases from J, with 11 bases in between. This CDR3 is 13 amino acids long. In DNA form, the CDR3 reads TGTGCCAGCAGTTACGGACTGGCTAGCGAGCAGTACTTC. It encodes CASSYGLASEQYF.

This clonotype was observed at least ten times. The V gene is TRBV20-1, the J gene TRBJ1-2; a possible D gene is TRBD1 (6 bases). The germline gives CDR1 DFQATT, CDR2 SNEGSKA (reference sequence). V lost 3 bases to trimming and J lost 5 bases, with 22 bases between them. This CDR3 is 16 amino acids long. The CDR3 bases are TGCAGTGCTAGTTTCATACCTAGACAGGATGTTTATGGCTACACCTTC. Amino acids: CSASFIPRQDVYGYTF.

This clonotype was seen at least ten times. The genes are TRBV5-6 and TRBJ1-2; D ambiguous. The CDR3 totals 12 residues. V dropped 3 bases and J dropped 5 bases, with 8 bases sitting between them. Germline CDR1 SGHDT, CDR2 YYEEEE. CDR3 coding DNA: TGTGCCAGCAGCTCCGGGTTATATGGCTACACCTTC. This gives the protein CASSSGLYGYTF.

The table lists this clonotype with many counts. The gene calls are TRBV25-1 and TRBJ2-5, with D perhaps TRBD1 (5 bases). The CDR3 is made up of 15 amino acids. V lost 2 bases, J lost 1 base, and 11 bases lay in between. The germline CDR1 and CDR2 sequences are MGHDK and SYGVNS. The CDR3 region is CASSEGRVLQETQYF. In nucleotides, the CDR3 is TGTGCCAGCAGTGAAGGCAGGGTCCTCCAAGAGACCCAGTACTTC.

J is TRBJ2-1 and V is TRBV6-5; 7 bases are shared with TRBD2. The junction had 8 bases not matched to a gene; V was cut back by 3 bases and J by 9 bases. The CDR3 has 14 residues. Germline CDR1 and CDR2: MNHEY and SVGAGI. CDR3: CASSYSLAGVEQFF. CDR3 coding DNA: TGTGCCAGCAGTTATTCTTTAGCGGGCGTTGAGCAGTTCTTC.

The CDR3 reads CASSQFHGYEQYF. Written as DNA, the CDR3 is TGTGCCAGCAGCCAATTCCACGGATACGAGCAGTACTTC. The chain uses TRBV14 and TRBJ2-7; D gene uncertain. CDR3 length: 13 amino acids. Between the trimmed V and J ends, which lost 2 bases and 4 bases, there was a span of 9 bases. Germline V lookup: CDR1 SGHDN, CDR2 FVKESK.

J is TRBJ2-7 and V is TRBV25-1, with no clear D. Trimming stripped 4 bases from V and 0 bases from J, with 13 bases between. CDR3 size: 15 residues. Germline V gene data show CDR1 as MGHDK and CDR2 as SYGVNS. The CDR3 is CASSAPPPVSYEQYF. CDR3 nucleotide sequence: TGTGCCAGCAGTGCCCCCCCCCCCGTCTCCTACGAGCAGTACTTC.

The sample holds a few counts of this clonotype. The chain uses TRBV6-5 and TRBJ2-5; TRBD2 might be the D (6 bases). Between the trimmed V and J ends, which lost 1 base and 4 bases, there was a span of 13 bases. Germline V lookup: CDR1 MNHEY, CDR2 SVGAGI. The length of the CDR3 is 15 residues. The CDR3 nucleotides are TGTGCCAGCAGTTACTACGGAGGGAGCGGAGAGACCCAGTACTTC. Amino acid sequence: CASSYYGGSGETQYF.

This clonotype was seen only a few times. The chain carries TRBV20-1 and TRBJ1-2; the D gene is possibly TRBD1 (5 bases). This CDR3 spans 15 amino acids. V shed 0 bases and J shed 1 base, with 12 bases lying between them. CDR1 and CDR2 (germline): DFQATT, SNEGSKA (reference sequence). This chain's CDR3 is CSARDKGQVNYGYTF. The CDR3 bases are TGCAGTGCTAGAGATAAGGGGCAGGTTAACTATGGCTACACCTTC.

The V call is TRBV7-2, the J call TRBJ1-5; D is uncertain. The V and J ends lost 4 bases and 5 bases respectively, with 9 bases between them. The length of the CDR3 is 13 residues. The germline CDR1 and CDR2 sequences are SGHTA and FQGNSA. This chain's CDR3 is CASSYLPDQPQHF. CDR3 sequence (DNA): TGTGCCAGCAGCTACTTGCCCGATCAGCCCCAGCATTTT. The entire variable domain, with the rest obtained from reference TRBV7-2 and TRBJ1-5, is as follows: GAGVSQSPSNKVTEKGKDVELRCDPISGHTALYWYRQSLGQGLEFLIYFQGNSAPDKSGLPSDRFSAERTGGSVSTLTIQRTQQEDSAVYLCASSYLPDQPQHFGDGTRLSIL.